The source of this T cell receptor beta chain is a study of monozygotic twins with inflammatory bowel disease. This CDR3 comprises 12 residues. The germline gives CDR1 SGHNT, CDR2 YENEEA. Per TCR library, about 3,300 ng of total RNA was used. TCRalpha along with TCRbeta cDNA was subjected to two nested PCRs lasting roughly 15 and 9 cycles. TCRdb re-analyzed the 5' RACE reads; it lists each CDR3 protein once, without DNA. The table lists about 380,000 distinct CDR3 sequences. The sequenced sample consisted of blood. The clonotype originates from a human donor with ulcerative colitis or Crohn's disease, or a healthy co-twin of an affected twin (not recorded which). The rearrangement joins TRBV11-3 to TRBJ2-2. The CDR3: CASSLAVGELFF.